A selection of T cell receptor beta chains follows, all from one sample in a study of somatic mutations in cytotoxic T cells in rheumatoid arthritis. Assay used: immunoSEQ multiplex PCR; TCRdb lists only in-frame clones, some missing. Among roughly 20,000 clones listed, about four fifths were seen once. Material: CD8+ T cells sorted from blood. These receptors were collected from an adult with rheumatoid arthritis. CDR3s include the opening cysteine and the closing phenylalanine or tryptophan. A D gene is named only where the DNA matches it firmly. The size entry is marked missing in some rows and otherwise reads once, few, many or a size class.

cdr3_aa: CASSYSMAGANQPQHF
cdr3_nt: TGTGCCAGCAGTTACTCCATGGCAGGCGCTAATCAGCCCCAGCATTTT
v_call: TRBV6-5
j_call: TRBJ1-5
d_call: -
clone_size: -

cdr3_aa: CASSHSPGYYEQYF
cdr3_nt: TGTGCCAGCAGCCATAGTCCAGGTTATTACGAGCAGTACTTC
v_call: TRBV7-3
j_call: TRBJ2-7
d_call: -
clone_size: -

cdr3_aa: CASSTLNTGELFF
cdr3_nt: TGTGCCAGCTCAACACTGAACACCGGGGAGCTGTTTTTT
v_call: TRBV18
j_call: TRBJ2-2
d_call: -
clone_size: once

cdr3_aa: CASSEGDRVNEKLFF
cdr3_nt: TGTGCCAGCAGTGAAGGGGACAGGGTTAATGAAAAACTGTTTTTT
v_call: TRBV25-1
j_call: TRBJ1-4
d_call: TRBD1
clone_size: -

cdr3_aa: CASSPQGWTEAFF
cdr3_nt: TGTGCCAGCAGCCCCCAGGGGTGGACTGAAGCTTTCTTT
v_call: TRBV7-2
j_call: TRBJ1-1
d_call: -
clone_size: few

cdr3_aa: CASSARMDRDNTEAFF
cdr3_nt: TGTGCCAGCAGCGCAAGGATGGACAGGGATAACACTGAAGCTTTCTTT
v_call: TRBV9
j_call: TRBJ1-1
d_call: TRBD1
clone_size: -

cdr3_aa: CASSYAHGLNTEAFF
cdr3_nt: TGTGCCAGCAGTTACGCCCACGGACTGAACACTGAAGCTTTCTTT
v_call: TRBV6-5
j_call: TRBJ1-1
d_call: -
clone_size: -

cdr3_aa: CASSLTLAALYNEQFF
cdr3_nt: TGTGCCAGCAGCTTGACTCTAGCGGCCCTTTACAATGAGCAGTTCTTC
v_call: TRBV11-2
j_call: TRBJ2-1
d_call: TRBD2
clone_size: -

cdr3_aa: CASSLGRGKTEAFF
cdr3_nt: TGTGCCAGCAGCTTGGGGAGGGGGAAGACTGAAGCTTTCTTT
v_call: TRBV5-4
j_call: TRBJ1-1
d_call: -
clone_size: -

cdr3_aa: CASSDPGNQPQHF
cdr3_nt: TGTGCCAGCAGTGATCCGGGAAATCAGCCCCAGCATTTT
v_call: TRBV6-1
j_call: TRBJ1-5
d_call: -
clone_size: -